This TCR beta chain was found in a study of beta chain features in type 1 diabetes. Overall study findings and caveats: Moderate but significant shortening of TCRB CDR3s was recorded in all four CD4+ subsets from Type 1 diabetes patients. When VDJ junctions were examined, type 1 diabetes patients showed fewer insertions and more deletions.

As to this clone: Its specificity is not known.

The authors reverse transcribed all of the isolated RNA, so sequencing captured expressed TCRB transcripts. Some 3.6 million reads was the average for naive, central memory and regulatory T cell samples. Generated by immunoSEQ multiplex PCR, the TCRdb table keeps only in-frame clones and is missing some. The table lists around 450,000 clones, over 10% of them singletons. Trimming removed 4 bases at V and 10 bases at J, with 14 bases between. The CDR3 is 12 amino acids. Germline V lookup: CDR1 SGHDT, CDR2 YYEEEE. The gene calls are TRBV5-6 and TRBJ2-5; D not resolved. The clonotype was recovered from a woman aged 18-35 years in good health. The sequenced material came from naive CD4+ T cells from blood. The CDR3 bases are TGTGCCAGCAGCAACATTATGAGGAACCAGTACTTC. It encodes CASSNIMRNQYF.